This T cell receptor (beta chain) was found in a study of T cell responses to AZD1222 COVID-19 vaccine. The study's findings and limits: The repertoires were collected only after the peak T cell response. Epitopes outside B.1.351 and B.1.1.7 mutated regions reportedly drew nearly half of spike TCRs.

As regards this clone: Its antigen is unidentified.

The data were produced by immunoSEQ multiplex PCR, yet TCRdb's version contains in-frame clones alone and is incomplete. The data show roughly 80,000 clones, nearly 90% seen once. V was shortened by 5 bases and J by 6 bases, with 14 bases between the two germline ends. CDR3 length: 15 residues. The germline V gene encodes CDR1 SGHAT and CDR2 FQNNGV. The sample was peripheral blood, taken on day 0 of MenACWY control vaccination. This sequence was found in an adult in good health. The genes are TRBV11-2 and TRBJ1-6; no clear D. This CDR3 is CASSLTPGVNSPLHF. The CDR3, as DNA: TGTGCCAGCAGCCTGACCCCGGGAGTTAATTCACCCCTCCACTTT.